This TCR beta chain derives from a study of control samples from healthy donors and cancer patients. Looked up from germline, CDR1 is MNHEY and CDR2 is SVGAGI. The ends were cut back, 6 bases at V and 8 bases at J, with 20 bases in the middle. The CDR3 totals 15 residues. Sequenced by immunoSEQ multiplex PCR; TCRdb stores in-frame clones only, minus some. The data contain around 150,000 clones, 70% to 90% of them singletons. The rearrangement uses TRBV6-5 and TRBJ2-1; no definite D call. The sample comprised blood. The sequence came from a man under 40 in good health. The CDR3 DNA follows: TGTGCCAGCAGCCGCTTAGAGGCTAGTGGGTATGAGCAGTTCTTC. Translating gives CASSRLEASGYEQFF.